The T cell receptor (beta chain) described here comes from a study of cytomegalovirus exposure and HLA in healthy donors. Study-level findings and limits: Presence/absence analyses rested on an assumption that sequencing depth was roughly uniform across donors.

A multiplex PCR was run with 60 Vbeta primers and 13 Jbeta primers. The authors' processing: Unique TCR beta chains totaled around 86 million in a later count, with roughly 10 million of them shared. Data came from immunoSEQ multiplex PCR; TCRdb stores just in-frame clones and leaves some out. V, J and clone size derive from that table, while D and trimming were established from the DNA sequence. Altogether roughly 200,000 clones are present, around 75% being singletons, with the ten largest covering roughly 1.9%. The V gene lost 1 base and the J gene lost 4 bases, with 14 bases spanning the gap. The CDR3 sequence is 16 residues long. The V gene's germline CDR1 is SEHNR and CDR2 FQNEAQ (reference sequence). This clone appeared a few times. What it binds is not known.

Sequencing was performed on PBMCs. The J gene is TRBJ1-3, the V gene TRBV7-9; no firm D call. The receptor was isolated from a woman aged 25 to 39 in good health and CMV-seronegative. The CDR3 bases are TGTGCCAGCAGCTTAGGGGAGAGTGGTTCCGGAAACACCATATATTTT. This gives the protein CASSLGESGSGNTIYF.